This record concerns one T cell receptor (beta chain) sequence. Its antigen has not been determined. No per-base quality is available; no much larger clone lies one base away. The library was generated by multiplex PCR. These reads were obtained on an Illumina HiSeq 4000. To build TCR beta libraries, CDR3 regions were amplified by Arm-PCR using iRepertoire HTBI primers. Before sequencing, the PCR products underwent gel purification. The authors processed their data as follows. Gene usage analysis of CDR3 amino acid clonotypes used the approximately 62 TRBV and 11 to 15 TRBJ segments found across samples. COPE and FqMerger were used to merge the filtered high-quality paired reads into contigs. BLAST was used to align contigs to IMGT TRBV, TRBD and TRBJ reference genes, and CDR3 was defined according to IMGT. Clonotypes above 0.1% frequency were classified as highly expanded clones. Shannon entropy was used to measure repertoire diversity, and the Gini coefficient was used to measure V-J evenness. A clonotype was considered public if more than one individual shared it. TCRdb redid the processing of the public reads, applying fastp at Q25 and MiXCR, and retained in-frame beta chains. Every entry covers one CDR3 protein and lists the most common genes and DNA from its rows. For this entry, the V and J calls and clone size follow TCRdb and not the study's own pipeline. The sample yields about 470,000 distinct CDR3 sequences; about 22% were counted once. Of the sample, roughly 6.9% is held by the ten largest clones.

The record originates from a study of regulatory T cells in long-lasting Graves disease (dated by TCRdb to the early 2020s). Background on the whole study: Persistent Graves' disease meant more than 5 years of antithyroid drug treatment with TSH receptor autoantibodies that stayed positive. TCR sequencing covered about 13 persistent and approximately 20 newly diagnosed Graves' disease patients, 33 samples in total. Persistent Graves' disease patients were compared with newly diagnosed Graves' disease patients by peripheral blood TCR sequencing and RNA sequencing. The study was registered as a clinical trial and conducted in China. On average, persistent Graves' disease patients in the clinical cohort had been on antithyroid drugs for about 10 years.

Broader findings and caveats from the paper: Compared with newly diagnosed patients, patients with persistent Graves' disease had lower TCR Shannon entropy and fewer highly expanded clones, which suggests clonal expansion. Sequencing and analysis were restricted to the TCR beta chain. A larger number of public clonotypes was shared among persistent patients (under 3,000) than among newly diagnosed patients (roughly 970). Because the primary lesion, thyroid tissue, could not be accessed, the study looked at peripheral blood alone. Preferential use of TRBV28, TRBJ1-2 and TRBJ2-5 was observed in persistent disease, whereas TRBV20-1 and TRBJ2-1 were favored in newly diagnosed disease. As a limitation, the authors acknowledged that the small sample size may reduce accuracy.

V and J are truncated by 3 bases and 4 bases respectively, leaving an intervening sequence of 11 bases. Reading from cysteine to phenylalanine, the CDR3 counts 14 amino acids. Here the CDR3 DNA is all that survives: 42 bases in frame from base 1. For CDR1 and CDR2, the germline V gene lists SGHRS and YFSETQ. What the time point label conveys for this sample: persistent/refractory GD, antithyroid drugs over 5 years with positive TRAb. For both TCR sequencing and RNA sequencing, RNA was extracted from PBMCs using TRIzol. The diagnosis of Graves' disease followed American Thyroid Association guidelines. Patients for the study were recruited at an endocrinology department in Xi'an, China. From each patient, 7.5 to 9.5 milliliters of peripheral blood was collected into an EDTA anticoagulant tube. Ficoll Paque Plus density gradient separation was used to isolate PBMCs, and no additional T cell sorting was done. An Agilent 2100 Bioanalyzer and agarose gel were used to check RNA quality, and a NanoDrop 2000 was used to measure RNA concentration.

The material sequenced was peripheral blood mononuclear cells (PBMCs), taken when the disease was refractory, from a patient treated with antithyroid drugs. The receptor was isolated from a female donor with Graves disease. The sequence is built from TRBV5-1 and TRBJ1-3, and possibly TRBD1, on 6 matching bases. CDR3 loop: CASSSGQRGNTIYF. DNA sequence: TGCGCCAGCAGCTCAGGACAGCGAGGAAACACCATATATTTT.